This T cell receptor beta chain appears in the sequencing data of a study of blood T cell repertoires in COVID-19. Across the whole study: Samples representing acute and convalescent COVID-19 were sourced from the United States, Italy and Spain. Sample material is recorded as cDNA or gDNA derived from T cells, B-cell-depleted T cells, or PBMCs.

To note about this clone: The sample contains more than one DNA sequence encoding this CDR3.

Authors' processing steps: The authors estimated nucleated cell counts from reference gene primer amplification. Libraries were prepared by immunoSEQ multiplex PCR; TCRdb keeps only in-frame clonotypes and omits some of them. D and trimming come from the DNA, and the V and J calls and clone size come from that table. The profile shows fewer than 45,000 clones, 85% to 90% of them singletons. Germline loops: CDR1 GTSNPN, CDR2 SVGIG (reference sequence). V was clipped by 2 bases and J by 2 bases; unmatched bases: 3. This CDR3 has 13 amino acids. The source is a man older than 75 with active COVID-19. The sequencing input was peripheral blood. The chain combines TRBV30 with TRBJ2-7; 7 nucleotides agree with TRBD1. CDR3 residues: CAWSLGQTYEQYF. Here the CDR3 DNA reads TGTGCCTGGAGTTTGGGACAGACCTACGAGCAGTACTTC.